This T cell receptor (beta chain) was sequenced for a study of molecular identifiers for immune sequencing clone quantification. Across the study: Five aliquots were made in replicates from the RNA of roughly 21,000 or 96,000 naive CD8 cells, and four were sequenced.

Study-wide findings and caveats: Over 98% of effector molecules, but under 1% in naive cells, were held by clones with more than 20 RNA copies. Same-barcode identical TCR molecules could make highly expanded clones look smaller than they are.

There are a few counts of this clonotype. Its antigen is not identified. V was cut by 5 bases and J by 8 bases, with 15 bases left in between. Germline values: CDR1 SEHNR, CDR2 FQNEAQ (reference sequence). This CDR3 is 14 amino acids long. TCRdb re-derived calls from the PCR reads in MiXCR, one entry per CDR3 protein. Found here are about half a million distinct CDR3 sequences, about 26% of them singletons; the top ten hold under 0.85%. Naive CD8 T cells were sorted as CD8+CD4-CCR7+CD45RA+. This TCR was recovered from a human donor in good health. Some libraries in this study had Jurkat cell RNA spiked in. The sample taken for sequencing was naive CD8+ T cells from blood, with Jurkat cell RNA spiked in. This sample's subset: FACS-sorted CD8+CD4-CCR7+CD45RA+ naive T cells. The V gene is TRBV7-9, the J gene TRBJ1-4; D perhaps matches TRBD1 (6 bases). CDR3: CASSRRTDGEKLFF. The CDR3, as DNA: TGTGCCAGCAGCCGACGGACAGATGGGGAAAAACTGTTTTTT.